This paragraph reports one T cell receptor beta chain. The antigen is unknown. A second PCR of about 7 to 12 cycles used a sample-barcoded 5' primer and a J-beta primer mix. All samples gave at least 3 million CDR3-containing paired-end reads. TCRdb called the 5' RACE reads again in MiXCR, with one record for every CDR3 protein. There are 800,000 to 950,000 distinct CDR3 sequences in the sample; about 28% occur only once, and roughly 10% lies in the top ten. The extraction recovered at least 5.5 micrograms of total RNA per sample. CDR1 and CDR2 (germline): SNHLY, FYNNEI. V was pared by 5 bases and J by 7 bases, with 19 bases between. The CDR3 totals 15 residues. This record comes from a study of blood T cells in healthy people across ages. Study-wide results and caveats: Investigators viewed diversity estimates from one million T cells as underestimates, the study reported.

The same data also went into a second study, on T cells of mothers and their children. That investigation notes: Random nucleotides (2-4) and sample barcodes were added by the M1S primer used in the second PCR.

This receptor was obtained from a woman in her forties in good health. Sequencing was performed on blood. The V gene is TRBV2, the J gene TRBJ2-3; unclear D gene. CDR3 nucleotide sequence: TGTGCCAGCAGTTTGCAGCGTTTACAGATCTATACGCAGTATTTT. Amino acid sequence: CASSLQRLQIYTQYF. The complete variable domain, with remaining parts taken from reference TRBV2 and TRBJ2-3, reads EPEVTQTPSHQVTQMGQEVILRCVPISNHLYFYWYRQILGQKVEFLVSFYNNEISEKSEIFDDQFSVERPDGSNFTLKIRSTKLEDSAMYFCASSLQRLQIYTQYFGPGTRLTVL.